The TCR beta chain described here comes from a study of blood T cell repertoires in COVID-19. Sequenced by immunoSEQ multiplex PCR; TCRdb stores in-frame clones only, minus some. The table includes 200,000 to 250,000 clones, approximately 80% detected once. This clone was counted a single time. The germline gives CDR1 SGHAT, CDR2 FQNNGV. The CDR3 totals 14 residues. V lost 2 bases to trimming and J lost 5 bases, with 12 bases between them. The receptor was isolated from a woman aged 40-49 years with acute COVID-19. Sequencing input: PBMCs or T cells enriched from blood (not recorded which). The rearrangement joins TRBV11-2 to TRBJ1-1; a possible D gene is TRBD1 (6 bases). CDR3 DNA sequence: TGTGCCAGCAGCTTAAGCACAGGGATGACTGAAGCTTTCTTT. It codes for CASSLSTGMTEAFF.